One sample yielded the 7 T cell receptor beta chains listed below, sequenced in a study of human T cells and chemical hapten exposure (dated by TCRdb to the early 2020s). The time point label corresponds to: pre-sensitization, week 0. The treatment or condition label of this sample denotes: therapeutic diphenylcyclopropenone sensitization with weekly scalp DPC. Library preparation was by RACE. Sequenced on a NextSeq 500. The raw public reads went through TCRdb reprocessing: fastp at Q25, MiXCR clone calling, in-frame beta chains kept. A single entry per CDR3 protein holds the most common genes and DNA from its merged rows. In all, the sample holds under 300,000 distinct CDR3 sequences, and about 8.1% of those were seen once. 2.3% of the sample belongs to the ten largest clones. Sequences were derived from whole blood, sampled in connection with sensitization to the hapten diphenylcyclopropenone (DPC). Receptor source: a woman in her 40s with alopecia areata. Some clones in this sample may be carry-over from other donors' samples.

The rearrangement joins TRBV9 to TRBJ2-7, with D maybe TRBD1 (6 bases). CDR1 is SGDLS and CDR2 is YYNGEE in the germline V gene. Trimming removed 0 bases at V and 0 bases at J, with 10 bases between. This CDR3 region has 15 residues. Here the CDR3 reads CASSVAGHRSYEQYF. The CDR3 coding sequence is TGTGCCAGCAGCGTAGCGGGACATCGCTCCTACGAGCAGTACTTC.

CDR3 coding DNA: TGTGCCAGCTCACCATTCGACAGCTCTAGCACAGATACGCAGTATTTT. The encoded protein is CASSPFDSSSTDTQYF. The rearrangement links TRBV18 to TRBJ2-3, with TRBD1 as a possible D gene (5 bases). V lost 2 bases to trimming and J lost 0 bases, with 12 bases between them. The V gene's germline CDR1 is KGHSH and CDR2 LQKENI. The CDR3 consists of 16 residues.

J is TRBJ2-7 and V is TRBV6-1; D is perhaps TRBD2 (5 bases). This CDR3 contains 13 residues. The V gene's germline CDR1 is MNHNS and CDR2 SASEGT. Trimming shortened V by 8 bases and J by 5 bases, and 16 bases separated the two germline ends. The CDR3 DNA sequence: TGTGCCAGCCGTTCCGGGGTGAATAACGAGCAGTACTTC. It yields the protein CASRSGVNNEQYF.

This clonotype was found a few times. The V gene is TRBV28, the J gene TRBJ2-7; 7 bases fit TRBD2. This CDR3 has 12 residues. CDR1 and CDR2 from the germline V gene are MDHEN and SYDVKM. The V segment lost 6 bases and the J segment 1 base; nucleotides outside the gene matches: 0. In nucleotides, the CDR3 is TGTGCCAGCAGGGGACTATCCTACGAGCAGTACTTC. This gives the protein CASRGLSYEQYF.

Concerning this clonotype: This clone may be a read error of a much larger clone one base away. The chain carries TRBV28 and TRBJ2-7, with no clear D. CDR1 is MDHEN, CDR2 SYDVKM, per germline. The CDR3 totals 13 residues. The CDR3 region is CASEDTPAYEQNF. Written as DNA, the CDR3 is TGTGCCAGCGAAGACACCCCTGCCTACGAGCAGAACTTC.

V usage is TRBV7-2 and J usage is TRBJ2-1; D call uncertain. CDR3 length equals 14 residues. Trimming took 1 base from V and 3 from J, leaving 7 bases between them. The germline CDR1 and CDR2 sequences are SGHTA and FQGNSA. The CDR3 region has the DNA TGTGCCAGCAGCTTAGTTAACGACTACAATGAGCAGTTCTTC. This translates into CASSLVNDYNEQFF. Complete variable domain (other parts from reference TRBV7-2 and TRBJ2-1): GAGVSQSPSNKVTEKGKDVELRCDPISGHTALYWYRQSLGQGLEFLIYFQGNSAPDKSGLPSDRFSAERTGGSVSTLTIQRTQQEDSAVYLCASSLVNDYNEQFFGPGTRLTVL.

This clonotype was detected ten times or more. The chain carries TRBV12-3 or TRBV12-4 and TRBJ1-2, with D possibly TRBD1 on 5 matching bases. The CDR3 contains 14 residues. The V and J ends lost 3 bases and 8 bases respectively, with 16 bases between them. CDR3 sequence reads: CASSLNWGVRGYTF. In DNA form, the CDR3 reads TGTGCCAGCAGTTTGAATTGGGGGGTTCGCGGCTACACCTTC.